The rows below give T cell receptor beta chains drawn from one sample of a study of Tregs in tolerant kidney transplant recipients. Data came from immunoSEQ multiplex PCR; TCRdb stores just in-frame clones and leaves some out. The sample includes about 240,000 clones, about 80% of them seen just once. Source material: CD4+ T cells from blood. These receptors were obtained from a human donor in good health. CDR3s include the opening cysteine and the closing phenylalanine or tryptophan. The D gene is left open where the match is weak. The size of a clone is reported for some rows only, either as once, few or many, or as a class for expanded clones.

TRBV30	NA	TRBJ2-1	NA	TGTGCCTGGGGGCCCTACAATGAGCAGTTCTTC	CAWGPYNEQFF
TRBV19	few	TRBJ1-3	NA	TGTGCCAGTAGTGACGGCCACTCTGGAAACACCATATATTTT	CASSDGHSGNTIYF
TRBV6-6	NA	TRBJ2-7	TRBD1	TGTGCCAGCAGCACAGGGACAGGCTACGAGCAGTACTTC	CASSTGTGYEQYF
TRBV4-2	NA	TRBJ2-1	NA	TGTGCCAGCAGCCTCGCCGTGGGTAATTACAATGAGCAGTTCTTC	CASSLAVGNYNEQFF
TRBV6-6	few	TRBJ2-7	NA	TGTGCCAGCAGTTACTCGCCTGACATCTACGAGCAGTACTTC	CASSYSPDIYEQYF
TRBV7-7	NA	TRBJ2-2	TRBD1	TGTGCCAGCAGCTCCGGGGACAGGGTTAACGGGGAGCTGTTTTTT	CASSSGDRVNGELFF
TRBV19	NA	TRBJ1-4	NA	TGTGCCAGTAGCAGGTCTCCCGAAGAAAAACTGTTTTTT	CASSRSPEEKLFF
TRBV7-2	NA	TRBJ1-1	NA	TGTGCCAGCAGCTTCCGTCGGATGGGTGAAGCTTTCTTT	CASSFRRMGEAFF
TRBV5-1	NA	TRBJ2-3	NA	TGCGCCAGCAGCTTGGGCACAGCTGCTAGCACAGATACGCAGTATTTT	CASSLGTAASTDTQYF
TRBV10-3	NA	TRBJ2-7	NA	TGTGCCATCAGCGACAGCCGCGGCGAGCAGTACTTC	CAISDSRGEQYF
TRBV10-1	NA	TRBJ2-1	NA	TGCGCCAGCAGCTCTGGCGGCAACAATGAGCAGTTCTTC	CASSSGGNNEQFF
TRBV19	NA	TRBJ2-5	NA	TGTGCCAGTAGTATAGATCTAGGGGGGGCCATAGAGACCCAGTACTTC	CASSIDLGGAIETQYF
TRBV28	NA	TRBJ1-1	TRBD1	TGTGCCAGCAGAACAGGGGAGCGTTTGAACACTGAAGCTTTCTTT	CASRTGERLNTEAFF
TRBV6-5	few	TRBJ2-1	TRBD2	TGTGCCAGCAGTTATAATCCGGCGGGAGCTTACAATGAGCAGTTCTTC	CASSYNPAGAYNEQFF
TRBV7-9	NA	TRBJ2-5	NA	TGTGCCAGCAGCTTCGGGAGCAGGGAGACCCAGTACTTC	CASSFGSRETQYF
TRBV10-1	NA	TRBJ2-2	TRBD2	TGCGCCAGCAGTTCGCTAGCGGGGAGCGCGAACACCGGGGAGCTGTTTTTT	CASSSLAGSANTGELFF
TRBV7-8	NA	TRBJ2-5	NA	TGTGCCAGCAGCTCATCTTTAACCCAAGAGACCCAGTACTTC	CASSSSLTQETQYF
TRBV6-5	once	TRBJ1-3	NA	TGTGCCAGCACCAACCAAGGGTTTGAAAACACCATATATTTT	CASTNQGFENTIYF
TRBV5-1	NA	TRBJ1-2	NA	TGCGCCAGCAGCCTGGACAGCTTCTATGGCTACACCTTC	CASSLDSFYGYTF
TRBV5-1	few	TRBJ2-3	TRBD2	TGCGCCAGCAGCCTCAGGGCCAGCGGGGGCACAGATACGCAGTATTTT	CASSLRASGGTDTQYF
TRBV7-2	NA	TRBJ2-5	NA	TGTGCCAGCAGCTTATCAGAGACCCAGTACTTC	CASSLSETQYF
TRBV6-5	NA	TRBJ2-3	TRBD1	TGTGCCACCCCCCCCCGGGACAGGGACACAGATACGCAGTATTTT	CATPPRDRDTDTQYF
TRBV6-1	NA	TRBJ2-7	NA	TGTGCCAGCAGTGATGGTCAGGGTAAATCCTACGAGCAGTACTTC	CASSDGQGKSYEQYF
TRBV11-3	NA	TRBJ1-1	NA	TGTGCCAGCAGCTTATCAGGGAGGATGAACACTGAAGCTTTCTTT	CASSLSGRMNTEAFF
TRBV6-5	NA	TRBJ1-2	TRBD1	TGTGCCATCTCGGACAGGGTGGGCTATGGCTACACCTTC	CAISDRVGYGYTF
TRBV29-1	NA	TRBJ2-1	TRBD1	TGCAGCGTCGAAAGACAGGGGGCCTACAATGAGCAGTTCTTC	CSVERQGAYNEQFF
TRBV2	NA	TRBJ1-5	TRBD1	TGTGCCAGCAGTGACCTGACAGGGGTAAGCCAGCCCCAGCATTTT	CASSDLTGVSQPQHF
TRBV11-2	NA	TRBJ2-2	TRBD1	TGTGCCAGCAGCCAACAGGGGGCGGTCGCCGGGGAGCTGTTTTTT	CASSQQGAVAGELFF
TRBV18	NA	TRBJ2-7	NA	TGTGCCAGCTCAGGACAGTCCATAGAAGAGCAGTACTTC	CASSGQSIEEQYF
TRBV10-3	NA	TRBJ2-1	TRBD1	TGTGCCATCAGTGACAGGGGGCAGGGGTCCTACAATGAGCAGTTCTTC	CAISDRGQGSYNEQFF
TRBV5-6	NA	TRBJ1-2	NA	TGTGCCAGCAGCTGGGCAATGGGCCCCTATGGCTACACCTTC	CASSWAMGPYGYTF